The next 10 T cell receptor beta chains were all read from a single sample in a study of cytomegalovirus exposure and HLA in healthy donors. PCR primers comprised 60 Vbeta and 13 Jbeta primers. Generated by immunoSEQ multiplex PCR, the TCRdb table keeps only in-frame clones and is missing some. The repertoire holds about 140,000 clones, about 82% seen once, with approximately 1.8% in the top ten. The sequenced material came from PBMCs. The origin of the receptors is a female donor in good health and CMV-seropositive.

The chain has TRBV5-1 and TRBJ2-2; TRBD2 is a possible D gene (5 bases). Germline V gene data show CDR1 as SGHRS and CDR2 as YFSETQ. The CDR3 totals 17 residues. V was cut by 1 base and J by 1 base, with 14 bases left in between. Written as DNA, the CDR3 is TGCGCCAGCAGCTTGAGCGTGGGAGCGATGAACACCGGGGAGCTGTTTTTT. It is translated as CASSLSVGAMNTGELFF.

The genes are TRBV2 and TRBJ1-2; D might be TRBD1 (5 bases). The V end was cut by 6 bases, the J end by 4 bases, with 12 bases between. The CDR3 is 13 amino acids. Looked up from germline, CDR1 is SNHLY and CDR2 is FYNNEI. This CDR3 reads CASSGGILYGYTF. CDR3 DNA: TGTGCCAGCAGCGGGGGGATTCTCTATGGCTACACCTTC.

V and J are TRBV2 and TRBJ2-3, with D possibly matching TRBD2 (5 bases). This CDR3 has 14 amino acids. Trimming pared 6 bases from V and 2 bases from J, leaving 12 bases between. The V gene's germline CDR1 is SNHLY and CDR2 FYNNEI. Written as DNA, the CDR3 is TGTGCCAGCAGCCACGGGGTAGACACAGATACGCAGTATTTT. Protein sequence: CASSHGVDTDTQYF.

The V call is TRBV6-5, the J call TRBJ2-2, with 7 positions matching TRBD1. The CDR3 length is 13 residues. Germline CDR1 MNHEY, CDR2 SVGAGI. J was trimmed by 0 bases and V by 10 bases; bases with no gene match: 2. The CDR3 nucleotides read TGTGCCACAACAGGGGCGAACACCGGGGAGCTGTTTTTT. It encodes CATTGANTGELFF.

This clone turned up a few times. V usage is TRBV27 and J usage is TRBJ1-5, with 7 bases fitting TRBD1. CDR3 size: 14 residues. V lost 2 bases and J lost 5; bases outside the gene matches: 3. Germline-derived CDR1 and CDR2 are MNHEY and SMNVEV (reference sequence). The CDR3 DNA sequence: TGTGCCAGCAGTTTAGACAGGGAAGATCAGCCCCAGCATTTT. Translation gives CASSLDREDQPQHF.

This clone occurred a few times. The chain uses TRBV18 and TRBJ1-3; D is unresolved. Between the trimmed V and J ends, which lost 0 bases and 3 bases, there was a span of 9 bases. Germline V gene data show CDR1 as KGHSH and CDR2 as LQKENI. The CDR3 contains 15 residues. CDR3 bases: TGTGCCAGCTCACCACCGAACGAGGGTGGAAACACCATATATTTT. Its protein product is CASSPPNEGGNTIYF.

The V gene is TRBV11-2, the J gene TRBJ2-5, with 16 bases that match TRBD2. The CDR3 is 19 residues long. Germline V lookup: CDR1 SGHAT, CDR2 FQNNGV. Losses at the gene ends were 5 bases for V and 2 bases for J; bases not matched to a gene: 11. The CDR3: CASSKPFGTSGREQETQYF. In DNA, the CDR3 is TGTGCCAGCAGCAAACCCTTTGGGACTAGCGGGAGGGAGCAAGAGACCCAGTACTTC.

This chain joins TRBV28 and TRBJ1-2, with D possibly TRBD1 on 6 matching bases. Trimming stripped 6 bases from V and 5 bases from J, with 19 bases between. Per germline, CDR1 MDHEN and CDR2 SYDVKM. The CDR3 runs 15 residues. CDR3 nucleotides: TGTGCCAGCAGCGCCCCGAGGGGGTCGGAGTATGGCTACACCTTC. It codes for CASSAPRGSEYGYTF.

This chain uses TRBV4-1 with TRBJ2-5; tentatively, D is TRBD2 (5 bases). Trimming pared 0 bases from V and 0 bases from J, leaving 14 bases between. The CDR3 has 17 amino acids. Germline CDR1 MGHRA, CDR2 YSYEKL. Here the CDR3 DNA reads TGCGCCAGCAGCCAAGATTTCTCGGGGTACTACCAAGAGACCCAGTACTTC. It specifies CASSQDFSGYYQETQYF.

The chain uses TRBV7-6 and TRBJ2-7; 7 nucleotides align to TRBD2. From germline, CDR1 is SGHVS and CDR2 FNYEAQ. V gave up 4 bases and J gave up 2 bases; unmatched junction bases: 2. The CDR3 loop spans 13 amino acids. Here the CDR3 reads CASSSGLAYEQYF. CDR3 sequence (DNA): TGTGCCAGCAGCTCCGGACTAGCCTACGAGCAGTACTTC. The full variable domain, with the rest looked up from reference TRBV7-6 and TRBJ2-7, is GAGVSQSPRYKVTKRGQDVALRCDPISGHVSLYWYRQALGQGPEFLTYFNYEAQQDKSGLPNDRFSAERPEGSISTLTIQRTEQRDSAMYRCASSSGLAYEQYFGPGTRLTVT.